This TCR beta chain was recorded in a study of post-analysis software for immune sequencing data. There are a few counts of this clonotype. cDNA libraries for TCR beta contained unique molecular identifiers. Each CDR3 protein gets one entry after TCRdb re-called the PCR reads with MiXCR. The table has 450,000 to 650,000 distinct CDR3 sequences, 44% seen once. The sample comprised blood. The sequence came from a girl aged 5-17 years with multiple sclerosis.

In DNA form, the CDR3 reads TGTGCCAGCAGCTTATGGAGCGGTTCGGGAGATACGCAGTATTTT. Protein product: CASSLWSGSGDTQYF. The chain employs TRBV7-2 and TRBJ2-3; D perhaps matches TRBD2 (5 bases). Germline V CDR1 and CDR2: SGHTA, FQGNSA. Trimming removed 2 bases from V and 5 bases from J, with 14 bases in between. CDR3 size: 15 residues.